This is a list of T cell receptor beta chains from one sample in a study of tumor-infiltrating lymphocytes in primary liver carcinoma. From the multiplex PCR reads, TCRdb called clonotypes with MiXCR, one entry per CDR3 protein. This sample carries fewer than 350,000 distinct CDR3 sequences, approximately 65% of them seen once, and the ten largest clones take about 6.5%. The sequenced sample was peripheral blood. Receptors originate from a man aged 35-49 years with primary liver carcinoma and hepatitis B virus infection. Both conserved end residues are part of each CDR3. A D gene is named only where the DNA matches it firmly. Clone size is shown for a subset of rows, as once, few, many or a class of expanded clone.

cdr3_aa: CASSPTRDRGQHKQYF
cdr3_nt: TGTGCCAGCAGCCCTACCAGGGATAGGGGACAACACAAGCAGTACTTC
d_call: NA
clone_size: NA
v_call: TRBV11-2
j_call: TRBJ2-7

cdr3_aa: CASSIQGVGTGELFF
cdr3_nt: TGTGCCAGTAGCATACAGGGCGTTGGCACCGGGGAGCTGTTTTTT
d_call: NA
clone_size: NA
v_call: TRBV11-2
j_call: TRBJ2-2

cdr3_aa: CVSGSLEGGAFF
cdr3_nt: TGTGTCAGCGGTAGTCTAGAGGGAGGCGCTTTCTTT
d_call: NA
clone_size: NA
v_call: TRBV11-2
j_call: TRBJ1-1

cdr3_aa: CASSPRRGNERYF
cdr3_nt: TGCGCCAGCAGCCCCCGAAGAGGGAACGAGCGGTACTTC
d_call: NA
clone_size: few
v_call: TRBV4-3
j_call: TRBJ2-7

cdr3_aa: CASSPKGYYEQYF
cdr3_nt: TGTGCCAGCAGCCCGAAGGGATACTACGAGCAGTACTTC
d_call: NA
clone_size: NA
v_call: TRBV13
j_call: TRBJ2-7

cdr3_aa: CACSFGPERSYERYF
cdr3_nt: TGTGCCTGCAGTTTCGGGCCGGAAAGGTCCTACGAGCGGTACTTC
d_call: NA
clone_size: NA
v_call: TRBV12-3/TRBV12-4
j_call: TRBJ2-7

cdr3_aa: CTSSHDRRQPQHF
cdr3_nt: TGTACCAGCAGTCACGACAGGCGTCAGCCCCAACATTTT
d_call: NA
clone_size: once
v_call: TRBV14
j_call: TRBJ1-5

cdr3_aa: CASSQTDRGYGYTF
cdr3_nt: TGTGCCAGCAGTCAGACTGACAGGGGTTATGGCTACACCTTC
d_call: TRBD1
clone_size: many
v_call: TRBV6-5
j_call: TRBJ1-2

cdr3_aa: CSSSRLGMGTGELFF
cdr3_nt: TGTTCCAGCAGCCGACTGGGTATGGGAACCGGGGAGCTGTTTTTT
d_call: NA
clone_size: NA
v_call: TRBV6-5
j_call: TRBJ2-2

cdr3_aa: CAIRGQTNQPQHF
cdr3_nt: TGTGCCATCAGGGGACAGACAAATCAGCCCCAGCATTTT
d_call: TRBD1
clone_size: many
v_call: TRBV10-3
j_call: TRBJ1-5

cdr3_aa: CASTLSEGLANEQYF
cdr3_nt: TGTGCCAGCACCTTATCAGAGGGCCTCGCGAACGAGCAGTACTTC
d_call: NA
clone_size: NA
v_call: TRBV11-2
j_call: TRBJ2-7

cdr3_aa: CASSHSGTEAFF
cdr3_nt: TGTGCCAGCAGTCATTCGGGAACTGAAGCTTTCTTT
d_call: NA
clone_size: NA
v_call: TRBV11-2
j_call: TRBJ1-1

cdr3_aa: CASSSRAAGRNIQYF
cdr3_nt: TGTGCCAGCAGTTCCAGGGCGGCCGGCAGAAACATTCAGTACTTT
d_call: NA
clone_size: once
v_call: TRBV6-5
j_call: TRBJ2-4

cdr3_aa: CAWSQGNQETQYF
cdr3_nt: TGTGCCTGGTCTCAGGGTAACCAAGAGACCCAGTACTTC
d_call: NA
clone_size: NA
v_call: TRBV30
j_call: TRBJ2-5